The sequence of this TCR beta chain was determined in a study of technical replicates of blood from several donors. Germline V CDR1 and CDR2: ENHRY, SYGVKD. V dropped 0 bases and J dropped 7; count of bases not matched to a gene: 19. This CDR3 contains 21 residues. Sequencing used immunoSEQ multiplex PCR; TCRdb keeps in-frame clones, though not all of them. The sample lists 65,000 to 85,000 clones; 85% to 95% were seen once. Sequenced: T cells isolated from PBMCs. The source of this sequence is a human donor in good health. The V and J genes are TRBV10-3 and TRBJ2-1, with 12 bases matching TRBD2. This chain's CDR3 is CAISESTAGVETSGRDNEQFF. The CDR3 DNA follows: TGTGCCATCAGTGAGTCGACTGCAGGGGTTGAGACTAGCGGGAGAGATAATGAGCAGTTCTTC.